This TCR beta chain was found in a study of preoperative IRX-2 immunotherapy in early breast cancer. Profiled with immunoSEQ multiplex PCR; TCRdb holds only in-frame clones, not every one. The table has tens of thousands of clones, around four fifths seen once. Sample treatment: preoperative locoregional IRX-2 cytokine immunotherapy. Here the sequenced sample was lymph node tissue, taken after IRX-2 immunotherapy. The source is a human donor with breast cancer.

The CDR3: CASSPTPSIVRPQHF. The DNA for the CDR3 is TGTGCCAGCAGTCCGACACCCTCAATTGTTCGGCCCCAGCATTTT. The V and J genes are TRBV6-8 and TRBJ1-5; no clear D. Trimming removed 5 bases from V and 9 bases from J, with 20 bases in between. Germline CDR1 is MNHGY and CDR2 is SAAAGT. The CDR3 runs 15 residues.